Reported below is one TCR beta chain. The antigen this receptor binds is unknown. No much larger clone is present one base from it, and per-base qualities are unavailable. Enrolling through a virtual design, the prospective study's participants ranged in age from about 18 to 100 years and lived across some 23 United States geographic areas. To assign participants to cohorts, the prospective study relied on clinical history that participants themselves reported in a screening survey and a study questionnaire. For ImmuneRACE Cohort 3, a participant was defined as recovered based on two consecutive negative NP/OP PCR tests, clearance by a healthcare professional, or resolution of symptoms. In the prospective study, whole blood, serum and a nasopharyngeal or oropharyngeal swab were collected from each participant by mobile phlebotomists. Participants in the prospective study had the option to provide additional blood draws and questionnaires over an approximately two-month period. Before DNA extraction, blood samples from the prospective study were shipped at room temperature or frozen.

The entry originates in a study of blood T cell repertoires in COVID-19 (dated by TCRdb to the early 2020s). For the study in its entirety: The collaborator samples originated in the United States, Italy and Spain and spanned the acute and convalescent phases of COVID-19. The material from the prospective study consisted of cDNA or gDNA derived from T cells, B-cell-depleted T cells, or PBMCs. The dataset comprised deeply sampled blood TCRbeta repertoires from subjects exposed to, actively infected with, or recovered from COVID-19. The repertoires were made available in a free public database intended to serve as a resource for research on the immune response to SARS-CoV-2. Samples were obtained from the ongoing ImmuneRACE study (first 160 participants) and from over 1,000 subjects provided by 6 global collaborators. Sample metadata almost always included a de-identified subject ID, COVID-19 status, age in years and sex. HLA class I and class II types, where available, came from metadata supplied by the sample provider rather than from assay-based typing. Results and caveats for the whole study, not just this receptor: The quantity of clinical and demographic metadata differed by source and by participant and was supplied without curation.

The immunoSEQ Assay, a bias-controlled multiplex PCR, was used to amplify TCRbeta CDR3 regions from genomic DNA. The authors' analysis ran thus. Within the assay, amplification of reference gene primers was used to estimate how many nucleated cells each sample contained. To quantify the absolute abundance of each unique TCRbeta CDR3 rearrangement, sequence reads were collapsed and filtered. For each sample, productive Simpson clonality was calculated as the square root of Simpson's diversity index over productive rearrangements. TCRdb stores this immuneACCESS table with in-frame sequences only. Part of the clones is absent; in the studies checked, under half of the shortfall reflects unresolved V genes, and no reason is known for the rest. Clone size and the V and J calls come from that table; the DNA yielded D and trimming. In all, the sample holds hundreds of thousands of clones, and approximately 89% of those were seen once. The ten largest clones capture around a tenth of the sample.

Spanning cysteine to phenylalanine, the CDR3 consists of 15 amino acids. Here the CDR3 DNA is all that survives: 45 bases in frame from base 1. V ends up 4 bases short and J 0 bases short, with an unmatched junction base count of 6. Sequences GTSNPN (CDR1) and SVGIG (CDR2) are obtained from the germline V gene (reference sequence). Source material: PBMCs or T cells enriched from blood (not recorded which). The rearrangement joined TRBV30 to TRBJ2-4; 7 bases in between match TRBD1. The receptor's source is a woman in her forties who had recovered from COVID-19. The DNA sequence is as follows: TGTGCCTGGAATACAGGGGCTCTAGCCAAAAACATTCAGTACTTC. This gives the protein CAWNTGALAKNIQYF. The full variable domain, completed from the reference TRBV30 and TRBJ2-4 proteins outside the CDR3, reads SQTIHQWPATLVQPVGSPLSLECTVEGTSNPNLYWYRQAAGRGLQLLFYSVGIGQISSEVPQNLSASRPQDRQFILSSKKLLLSDSGFYLCAWNTGALAKNIQYFGAGTRLSVL.